This TCR beta chain was sequenced in a study of post-analysis software for immune sequencing data. This clonotype was counted only a few times. The antigen remains undetermined. Presence of unique molecular identifiers characterized the TCR beta cDNA libraries. With about 0.85 to 10 million T cells as the source, approximately 450,000 cDNA molecules resulted. TCRdb independently ran MiXCR on the PCR reads; one entry per CDR3 protein. This table has about 770,000 distinct CDR3 sequences, around 42% appearing once. Study results and limitations: Multiple sclerosis was associated with a significant reduction in normalized Chao1 diversity relative to controls.

The clonotype comes from a girl aged 5-17 years with multiple sclerosis. The sample was blood.

The CDR3 is CASSYSTGLAANTGELFF. The DNA of the CDR3 is TGTGCCAGCAGTTACTCGACGGGACTAGCGGCGAACACCGGGGAGCTGTTTTTT. The rearrangement joins TRBV6-5 to TRBJ2-2; TRBD2 matches at 11 bases. Germline V gives CDR1 MNHEY, CDR2 SVGAGI. Losses at the gene ends were 0 bases for V and 0 bases for J; bases not matched to a gene: 3. This CDR3 spans 18 amino acids.